This entry describes one TCR beta chain. Germline V gene data show CDR1 as DFQATT and CDR2 as SNEGSKA (reference sequence). The CDR3 covers 16 residues. TCRdb reworked the 5' RACE reads into one entry per CDR3 protein, no DNA. Recorded for this sample: about 460,000 distinct CDR3 sequences. This entry is derived from a study of T cells expressing NK-cell markers. This sequence was found in a woman aged 50 to 60 in good health. This sequence joins TRBV20-1 and TRBJ2-1; no DNA is available, so the TRBD2 call from TCRdb remains unchecked. The sequenced sample was blood T cells: a sorted CD56 or NKG2C T cell subset, CD4+ or CD8+ T cells, or bulk PBMC T cells (not recorded which). The CDR3 spells CSASSPRLAGVVEQFF.